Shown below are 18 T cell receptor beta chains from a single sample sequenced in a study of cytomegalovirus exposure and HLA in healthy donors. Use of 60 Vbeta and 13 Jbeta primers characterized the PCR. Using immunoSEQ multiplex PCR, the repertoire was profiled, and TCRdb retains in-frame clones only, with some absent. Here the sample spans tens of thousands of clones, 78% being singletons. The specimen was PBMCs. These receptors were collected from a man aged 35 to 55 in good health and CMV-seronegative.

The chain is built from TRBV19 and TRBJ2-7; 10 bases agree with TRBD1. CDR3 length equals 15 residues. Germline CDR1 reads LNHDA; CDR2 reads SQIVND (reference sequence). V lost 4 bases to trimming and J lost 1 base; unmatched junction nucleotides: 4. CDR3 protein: CASSNPGQGSYEQYF. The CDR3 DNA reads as TGTGCCAGTAGTAATCCGGGACAGGGGTCCTACGAGCAGTACTTC.

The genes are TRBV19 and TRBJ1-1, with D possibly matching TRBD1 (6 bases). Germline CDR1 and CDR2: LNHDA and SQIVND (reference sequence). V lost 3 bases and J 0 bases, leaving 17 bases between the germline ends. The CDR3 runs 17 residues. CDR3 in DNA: TGTGCCAGTAGTATTTCACCCGCGGACAGATTGAACACTGAAGCTTTCTTT. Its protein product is CASSISPADRLNTEAFF.

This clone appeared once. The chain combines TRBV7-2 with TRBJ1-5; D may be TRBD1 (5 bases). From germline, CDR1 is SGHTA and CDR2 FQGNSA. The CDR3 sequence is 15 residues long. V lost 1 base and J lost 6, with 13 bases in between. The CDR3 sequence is CASSLGSGGGQPQHF. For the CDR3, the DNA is TGTGCCAGCAGCTTAGGATCCGGGGGTGGTCAGCCCCAGCATTTT.

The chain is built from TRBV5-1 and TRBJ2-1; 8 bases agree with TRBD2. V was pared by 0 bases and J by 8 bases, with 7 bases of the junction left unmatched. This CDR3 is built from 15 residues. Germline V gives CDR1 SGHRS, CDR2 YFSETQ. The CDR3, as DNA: TGCGCCAGCAGCTTGGGGCAGCCCGGGGGGGATGAGCAGTTCTTC. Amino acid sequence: CASSLGQPGGDEQFF.

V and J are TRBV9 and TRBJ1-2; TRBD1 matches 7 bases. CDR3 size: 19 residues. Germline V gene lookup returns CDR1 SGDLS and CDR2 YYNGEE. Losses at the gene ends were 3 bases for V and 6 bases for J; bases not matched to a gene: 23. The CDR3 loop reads CASSGSVVPHYDRVDGYTF. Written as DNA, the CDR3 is TGTGCCAGCAGCGGTAGCGTAGTACCACACTACGACAGGGTGGATGGCTACACCTTC.

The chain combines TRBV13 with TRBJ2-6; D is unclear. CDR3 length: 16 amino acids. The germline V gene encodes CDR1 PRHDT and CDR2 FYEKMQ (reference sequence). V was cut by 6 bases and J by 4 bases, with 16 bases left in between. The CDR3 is CASRTSGFSGANVLTF. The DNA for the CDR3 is TGTGCCAGCAGAACGTCAGGATTCTCCGGGGCCAACGTCCTGACTTTC.

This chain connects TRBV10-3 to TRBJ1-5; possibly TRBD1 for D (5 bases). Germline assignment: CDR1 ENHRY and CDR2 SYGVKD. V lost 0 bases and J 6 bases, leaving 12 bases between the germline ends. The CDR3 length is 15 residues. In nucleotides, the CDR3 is TGTGCCATCAGTGAGTCGACAGTTAAAGGTCAGCCCCAGCATTTT. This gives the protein CAISESTVKGQPQHF.

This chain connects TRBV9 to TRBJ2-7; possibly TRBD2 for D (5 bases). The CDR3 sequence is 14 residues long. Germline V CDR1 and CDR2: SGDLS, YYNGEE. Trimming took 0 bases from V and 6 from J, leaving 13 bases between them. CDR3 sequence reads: CASSVASTLGEQYF. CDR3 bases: TGTGCCAGCAGCGTAGCTAGCACCCTCGGCGAGCAGTACTTC.

The CDR3 region has the DNA TGTGCCATCAAAGGGACATCGAGCTATGGCTACACCTTC. Encoded protein: CAIKGTSSYGYTF. V is TRBV10-3 and J is TRBJ1-2, with D maybe TRBD1 (6 bases). CDR1 and CDR2 from the germline V gene are ENHRY and SYGVKD. Trimming pared 7 bases from V and 4 bases from J, leaving 13 bases between. The length of the CDR3 is 13 residues.

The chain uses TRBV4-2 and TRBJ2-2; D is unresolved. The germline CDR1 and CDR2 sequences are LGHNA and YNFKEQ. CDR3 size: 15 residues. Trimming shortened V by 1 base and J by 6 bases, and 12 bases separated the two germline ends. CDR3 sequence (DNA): TGTGCCAGCAGCCAAGTGGGCCTCTTAGCCGGGGAGCTGTTTTTT. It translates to CASSQVGLLAGELFF.

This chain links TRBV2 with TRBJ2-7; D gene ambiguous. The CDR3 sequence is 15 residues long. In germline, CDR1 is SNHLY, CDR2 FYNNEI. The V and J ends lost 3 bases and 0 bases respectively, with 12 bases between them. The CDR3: CASSDDGQFSYEQYF. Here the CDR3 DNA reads TGTGCCAGCAGTGACGATGGGCAGTTCTCCTACGAGCAGTACTTC.

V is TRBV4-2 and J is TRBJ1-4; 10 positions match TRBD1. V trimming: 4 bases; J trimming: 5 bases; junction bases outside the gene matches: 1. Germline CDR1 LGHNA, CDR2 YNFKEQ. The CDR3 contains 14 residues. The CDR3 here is CASSPTGGNEKLFF. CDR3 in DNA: TGTGCCAGCAGCCCGACAGGGGGCAATGAAAAACTGTTTTTT.

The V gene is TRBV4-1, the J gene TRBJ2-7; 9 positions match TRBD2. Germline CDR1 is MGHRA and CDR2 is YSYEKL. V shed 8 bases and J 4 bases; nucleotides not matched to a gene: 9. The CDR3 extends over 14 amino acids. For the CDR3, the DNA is TGCGCCAGCGTTATAGCGGGAGATAAGTACGAGCAGTACTTC. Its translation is CASVIAGDKYEQYF.

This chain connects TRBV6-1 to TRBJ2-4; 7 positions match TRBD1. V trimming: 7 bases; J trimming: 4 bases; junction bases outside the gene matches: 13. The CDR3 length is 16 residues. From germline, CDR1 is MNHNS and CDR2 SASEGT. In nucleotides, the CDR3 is TGTGCCAGCACTGACACGACAGGGATGATTAAAAACATTCAGTACTTC. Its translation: CASTDTTGMIKNIQYF.

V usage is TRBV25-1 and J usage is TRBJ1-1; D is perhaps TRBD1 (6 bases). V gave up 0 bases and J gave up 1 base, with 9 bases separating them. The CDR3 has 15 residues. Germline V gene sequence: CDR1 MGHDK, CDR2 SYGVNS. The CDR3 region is CASSEYGQRNTEAFF. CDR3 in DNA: TGTGCCAGCAGTGAATACGGACAGAGGAACACTGAAGCTTTCTTT. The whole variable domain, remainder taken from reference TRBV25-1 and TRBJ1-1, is EADIYQTPRYLVIGTGKKITLECSQTMGHDKMYWYQQDPGMELHLIHYSYGVNSTEKGDLSSESTVSRIRTEHFPLTLESARPSHTSQYLCASSEYGQRNTEAFFGQGTRLTVV.

CDR3 in DNA: TGTGCCAGCAGTTACCGACAGTCCTACAATGAGCAGTTCTTC. Amino acid sequence: CASSYRQSYNEQFF. The chain links TRBV6-5 to TRBJ2-1, with D possibly TRBD1 on 5 matching bases. The germline V gene has CDR1 MNHEY and CDR2 SVGAGI. The CDR3 is 14 residues long. V was shortened by 2 bases and J by 1 base, with 6 bases between the two germline ends.

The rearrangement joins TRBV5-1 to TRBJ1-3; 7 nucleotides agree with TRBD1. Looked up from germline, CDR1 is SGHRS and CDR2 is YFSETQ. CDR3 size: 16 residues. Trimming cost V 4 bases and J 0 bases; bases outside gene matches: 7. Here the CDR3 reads CASSAGQEISGNTIYF. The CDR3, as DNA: TGCGCCAGCAGCGCCGGACAGGAAATCTCTGGAAACACCATATATTTT. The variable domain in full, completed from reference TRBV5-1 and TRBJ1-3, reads KAGVTQTPRYLIKTRGQQVTLSCSPISGHRSVSWYQQTPGQGLQFLFEYFSETQRNKGNFPGRFSGRQFSNSRSEMNVSTLELGDSALYLCASSAGQEISGNTIYFGEGSWLTVV.

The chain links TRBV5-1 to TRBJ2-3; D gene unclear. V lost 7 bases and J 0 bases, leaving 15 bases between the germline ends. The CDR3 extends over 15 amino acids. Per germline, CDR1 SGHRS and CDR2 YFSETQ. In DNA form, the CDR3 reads TGCGCCAGCGGCCTAAACAGCCTAAGCACAGATACGCAGTATTTT. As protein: CASGLNSLSTDTQYF. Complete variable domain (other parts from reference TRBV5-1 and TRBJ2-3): KAGVTQTPRYLIKTRGQQVTLSCSPISGHRSVSWYQQTPGQGLQFLFEYFSETQRNKGNFPGRFSGRQFSNSRSEMNVSTLELGDSALYLCASGLNSLSTDTQYFGPGTRLTVL.